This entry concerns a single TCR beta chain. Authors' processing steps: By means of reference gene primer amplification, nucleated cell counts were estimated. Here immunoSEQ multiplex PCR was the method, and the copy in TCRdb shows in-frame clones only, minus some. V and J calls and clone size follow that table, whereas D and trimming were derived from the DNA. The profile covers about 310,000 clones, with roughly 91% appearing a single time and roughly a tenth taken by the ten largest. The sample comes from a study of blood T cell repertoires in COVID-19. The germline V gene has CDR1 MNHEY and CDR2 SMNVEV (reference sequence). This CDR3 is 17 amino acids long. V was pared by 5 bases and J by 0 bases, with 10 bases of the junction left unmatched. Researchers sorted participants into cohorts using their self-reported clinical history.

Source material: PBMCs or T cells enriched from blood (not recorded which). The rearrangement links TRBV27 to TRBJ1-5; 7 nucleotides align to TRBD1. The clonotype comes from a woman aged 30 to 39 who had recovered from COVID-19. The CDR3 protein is CASSPIQGLYSNQPQHF. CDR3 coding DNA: TGTGCCAGCAGTCCCATACAGGGGCTGTATAGCAATCAGCCCCAGCATTTT.